The rows below give T cell receptor beta chains drawn from one sample of a study of control samples from healthy donors and cancer patients. TCRdb's table, derived via immunoSEQ multiplex PCR, lists solely in-frame clones and lacks some. The data show some 120,000 clones, roughly nine tenths seen once. Sample: blood. These receptors were taken from a man aged 18 to 30 in good health. Each CDR3 is given with its conserved first and last residue. A D gene is named only where the DNA matches it firmly. Where a row states a size, it is once, few, many or the class of an expanded clone; other rows omit it.

V gene	J gene	D gene	clone size	CDR3 DNA	CDR3 protein
TRBV15	TRBJ1-1	TRBD1	NA	TGTGCCACCAGAAGACAGGGGAACACTGAAGCTTTCTTT	CATRRQGNTEAFF
TRBV6-5	TRBJ2-3	NA	once	TGTGCCAGCAGTTACTCCCGGACCACAGATACGCAGTATTTT	CASSYSRTTDTQYF
TRBV6-2/TRBV6-3	TRBJ1-3	TRBD1	NA	TGTGCCAGCAGTCGCCGGGACAGGGAAGCTGGAAACACCATATATTTT	CASSRRDREAGNTIYF
TRBV6-5	TRBJ2-1	TRBD2	NA	TGTGCCAGCAGTTATCAGCGGGAGAGGGATGAGCAGTTCTTC	CASSYQRERDEQFF
TRBV27	TRBJ1-4	TRBD1	NA	TGTGCCAGCAGTAGACAGGGGGCTGGTGAAAAACTGTTTTTT	CASSRQGAGEKLFF
TRBV4-1	TRBJ1-2	NA	NA	TGCGCCAGCAGCCAAGAAACGGGTATGAGGCTCCTCAGGGGCTACACCTTC	CASSQETGMRLLRGYTF
TRBV12-3/TRBV12-4	TRBJ1-1	NA	NA	TGTGCCAGCAGACCGACGGTTCTCACTGAAGCTTTCTTT	CASRPTVLTEAFF
TRBV19	TRBJ2-1	NA	once	TGTGCCAGTAGTATAGATAATCATGTGCCTAGGTCCAATGAGCAGTTCTTC	CASSIDNHVPRSNEQFF
TRBV7-9	TRBJ2-5	NA	NA	TGTGCCAGCAGCGGACACGACCAAGAGACCCAGTACTTC	CASSGHDQETQYF
TRBV24-1	TRBJ1-1	NA	NA	TGTGCCACCGCCGAGGGGGACACTGAAGCTTTCTTT	CATAEGDTEAFF
TRBV28	TRBJ1-2	NA	NA	TGTGCCAGCAACTCCGGGACGCCAAACTATGGCTACACCTTC	CASNSGTPNYGYTF
TRBV5-1	TRBJ2-3	NA	few	TGCGCCAGCAGCTTATGGGTGAGCACAGATACGCAGTATTTT	CASSLWVSTDTQYF
TRBV2	TRBJ2-3	NA	few	TGTGCCAGCAAGGACAGAACTAGCACAGATACGCAGTATTTT	CASKDRTSTDTQYF
TRBV19	TRBJ1-5	NA	NA	TGTGCCAGTAGTATGACGGGAACTAGCAATCAGCCCCAGCATTTT	CASSMTGTSNQPQHF
TRBV9	TRBJ1-5	NA	NA	TGTGCCAGCAGCGTAGATACTAATCAGCCCCAGCATTTT	CASSVDTNQPQHF
TRBV24-1	TRBJ2-3	NA	NA	TGTGCCACCAGTGCCCTCGGGGGATTTAGCACAGATACGCAGTATTTT	CATSALGGFSTDTQYF
TRBV7-3	TRBJ1-1	NA	NA	TGTGCCAGCAGCCCACCGCGGCCAGACTATTCCGGGGAAGCTTTCTTT	CASSPPRPDYSGEAFF
TRBV7-9	TRBJ1-4	TRBD1	few	TGTGCCAGCAGCTACCTGGACAGGGGGGGGAGAGGTGAAAAACTGTTTTTT	CASSYLDRGGRGEKLFF
TRBV15	TRBJ1-1	NA	NA	TGTGCCACCAGCAGAGGAGGGTACACTGAAGCTTTCTTT	CATSRGGYTEAFF
TRBV10-1	TRBJ2-1	TRBD2	once	TGCGCCAGCAGTGTCGGGCTAGCGGGAGTCAATGAGCAGTTCTTC	CASSVGLAGVNEQFF
TRBV6-5	TRBJ1-5	TRBD1	NA	TGTGCCAGCGTCCGGGACAGGGCCAATCAGCCCCAGCATTTT	CASVRDRANQPQHF
TRBV6-2/TRBV6-3	TRBJ1-2	NA	NA	TGTGCCAGCACCCCATGGGGCGACTATGGCTACACCTTC	CASTPWGDYGYTF
TRBV5-1	TRBJ2-7	NA	NA	TGCGCCAGCAGCTTGAACGTGGGATCCTACGAGCAGTACTTC	CASSLNVGSYEQYF
TRBV5-8	TRBJ1-1	NA	NA	TGTGCCAGCAGCCCAAGGGGTGCGTTAACTGAAGCTTTCTTT	CASSPRGALTEAFF
TRBV5-1	TRBJ1-4	TRBD1	NA	TGCGCCAGCAGCTTACAGGGGAAGAATGAAAAACTGTTTTTT	CASSLQGKNEKLFF
TRBV6-5	TRBJ2-1	NA	NA	TGTGCCAGCAGTTACTCGAGCTCCTACAATGAGCAGTTCTTC	CASSYSSSYNEQFF
TRBV19	TRBJ2-1	NA	once	TGTGCCAGTAGTACCGGTCAATACAATGAGCAGTTCTTC	CASSTGQYNEQFF
TRBV9	TRBJ2-1	TRBD2	NA	TGTGCCAGCAGCGTGTTAGCGGGGGTTCAAAATGAGCAGTTCTTC	CASSVLAGVQNEQFF
TRBV5-4	TRBJ1-2	NA	NA	TGTGCCAGCAGCTCAAGGACGTTCCTCGAAACGTCTGGCTACACCTTC	CASSSRTFLETSGYTF
TRBV5-4	TRBJ1-6	NA	once	TGTGCCAGCTCTTGGTCCTATAATTCACCCCTCCACTTT	CASSWSYNSPLHF
TRBV5-1	TRBJ2-7	NA	NA	TGCGCCAGCAGCTTGGAGGGCGACAATTACTACGAGCAGTACTTC	CASSLEGDNYYEQYF
TRBV5-1	TRBJ1-2	NA	NA	TGCGCCAGCAGCCTCCTAGGGGCCAACTATGGCTACACCTTC	CASSLLGANYGYTF
TRBV30	TRBJ2-5	NA	NA	TGTGCCTGGAGCGTGAAAGAGACCCAGTACTTC	CAWSVKETQYF
TRBV6-5	TRBJ1-4	NA	NA	TGTGCCAGCAGCAACCCTGGACATGGGGAAAAACTGTTTTTT	CASSNPGHGEKLFF
TRBV6-6	TRBJ2-2	TRBD1	NA	TGTGCCAGCAGTCTCACAGGGGCTGGCGGGGAGCTGTTTTTT	CASSLTGAGGELFF
TRBV9	TRBJ2-2	NA	NA	TGTGCCAGCAGCGTAACGGTTTTAATGAACACCGGGGAGCTGTTTTTT	CASSVTVLMNTGELFF
TRBV30	TRBJ1-6	NA	NA	TGTGCCTGGAGTCGCCACAGGGATCAGTCCTATAATTCACCCCTCCACTTT	CAWSRHRDQSYNSPLHF
TRBV6-5	TRBJ2-1	NA	NA	TGTGCCACTCTTATCGGGTCATCAACGGACAATGAGCAGTTCTTC	CATLIGSSTDNEQFF
TRBV20-1	TRBJ1-6	TRBD1	NA	TGCAGTGCTAGAATCGGGACAGGGGTGCACTTT	CSARIGTGVHF
TRBV14	TRBJ2-1	TRBD2	NA	TGTGCCAGCAGCTCGGGAGGTGGTAATGAGCAGTTCTTC	CASSSGGGNEQFF
TRBV28	TRBJ1-2	NA	NA	TGTGCCAGCAGTTTTGGGCTGGGCTACACCTTC	CASSFGLGYTF
TRBV6-5	TRBJ2-7	NA	NA	TGTGCCAGCAGTAGGGCCCCTTTCTACGAGCAGTACTTC	CASSRAPFYEQYF